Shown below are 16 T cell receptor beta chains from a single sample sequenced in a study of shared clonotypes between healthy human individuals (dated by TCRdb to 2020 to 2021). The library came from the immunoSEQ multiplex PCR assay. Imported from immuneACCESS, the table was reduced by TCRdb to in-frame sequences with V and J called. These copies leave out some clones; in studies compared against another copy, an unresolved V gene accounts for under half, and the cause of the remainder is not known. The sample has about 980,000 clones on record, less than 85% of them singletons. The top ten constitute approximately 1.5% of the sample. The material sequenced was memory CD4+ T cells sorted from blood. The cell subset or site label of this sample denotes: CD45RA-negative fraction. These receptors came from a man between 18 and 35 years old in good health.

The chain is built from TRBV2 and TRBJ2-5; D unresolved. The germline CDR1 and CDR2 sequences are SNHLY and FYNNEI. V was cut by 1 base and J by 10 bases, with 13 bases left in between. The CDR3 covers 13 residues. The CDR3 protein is CASSEGAPQVQYF. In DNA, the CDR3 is TGTGCCAGCAGTGAAGGAGCCCCTCAAGTCCAGTACTTC.

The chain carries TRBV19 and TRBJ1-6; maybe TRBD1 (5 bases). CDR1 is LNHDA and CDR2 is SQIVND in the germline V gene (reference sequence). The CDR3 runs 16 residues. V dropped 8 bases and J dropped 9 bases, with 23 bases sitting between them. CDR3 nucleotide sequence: TGTGCCAGTCATGATAATACCGGGGGTGGTTCTTCACCCCTCCACTTT. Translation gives CASHDNTGGGSSPLHF.

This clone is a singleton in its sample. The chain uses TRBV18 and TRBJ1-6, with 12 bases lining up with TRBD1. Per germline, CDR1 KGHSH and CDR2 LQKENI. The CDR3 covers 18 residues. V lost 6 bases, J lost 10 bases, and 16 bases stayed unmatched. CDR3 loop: CASSEFRPGQGAGSPLHF. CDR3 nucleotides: TGTGCCAGCTCCGAATTCCGACCGGGACAGGGGGCAGGATCACCCCTCCACTTT.

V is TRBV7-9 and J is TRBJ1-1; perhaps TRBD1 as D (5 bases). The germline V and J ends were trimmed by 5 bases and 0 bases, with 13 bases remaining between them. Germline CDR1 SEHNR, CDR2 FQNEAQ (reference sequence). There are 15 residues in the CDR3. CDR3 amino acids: CASSHRPGVNTEAFF. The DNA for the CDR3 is TGTGCCAGCAGCCATAGACCGGGGGTGAACACTGAAGCTTTCTTT. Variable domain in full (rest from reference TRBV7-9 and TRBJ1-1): DTGVSQNPRHKITKRGQNVTFRCDPISEHNRLYWYRQTLGQGPEFLTYFQNEAQLEKSRLLSDRFSAERPKGSFSTLEIQRTEQGDSAMYLCASSHRPGVNTEAFFGQGTRLTVV.

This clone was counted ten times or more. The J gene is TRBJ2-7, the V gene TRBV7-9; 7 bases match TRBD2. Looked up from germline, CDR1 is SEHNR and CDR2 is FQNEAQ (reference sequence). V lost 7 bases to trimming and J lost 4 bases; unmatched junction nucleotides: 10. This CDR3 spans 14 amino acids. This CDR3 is CASTKRGAPYEQYF. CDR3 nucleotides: TGTGCCAGCACCAAGCGGGGTGCCCCTTACGAGCAGTACTTC.

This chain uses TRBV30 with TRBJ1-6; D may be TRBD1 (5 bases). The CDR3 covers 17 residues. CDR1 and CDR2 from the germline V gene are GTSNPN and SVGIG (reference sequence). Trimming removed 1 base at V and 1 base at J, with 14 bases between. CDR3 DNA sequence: TGTGCCTGGAGTGGAGGGGCTCTATTGTCCTATAATTCACCCCTCCACTTT. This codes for CAWSGGALLSYNSPLHF. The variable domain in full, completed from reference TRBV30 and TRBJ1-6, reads SQTIHQWPATLVQPVGSPLSLECTVEGTSNPNLYWYRQAAGRGLQLLFYSVGIGQISSEVPQNLSASRPQDRQFILSSKKLLLSDSGFYLCAWSGGALLSYNSPLHFGNGTRLTVT.

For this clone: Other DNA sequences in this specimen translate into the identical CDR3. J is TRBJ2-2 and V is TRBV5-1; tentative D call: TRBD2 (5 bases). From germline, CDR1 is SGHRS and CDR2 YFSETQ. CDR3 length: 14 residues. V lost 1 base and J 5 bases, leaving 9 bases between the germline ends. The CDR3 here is CASSLNPGTGELFF. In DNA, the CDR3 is TGCGCCAGCAGCTTGAATCCGGGAACCGGGGAGCTGTTTTTT. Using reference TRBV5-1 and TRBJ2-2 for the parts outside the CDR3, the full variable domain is KAGVTQTPRYLIKTRGQQVTLSCSPISGHRSVSWYQQTPGQGLQFLFEYFSETQRNKGNFPGRFSGRQFSNSRSEMNVSTLELGDSALYLCASSLNPGTGELFFGEGSRLTVL.

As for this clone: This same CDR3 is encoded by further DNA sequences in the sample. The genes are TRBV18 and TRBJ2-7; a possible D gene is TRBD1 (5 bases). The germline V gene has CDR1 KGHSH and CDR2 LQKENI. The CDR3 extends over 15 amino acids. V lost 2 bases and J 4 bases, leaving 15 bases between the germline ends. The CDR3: CASSPGQGSRYEQYF. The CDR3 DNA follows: TGTGCCAGCTCACCAGGGCAGGGAAGTCGATACGAGCAGTACTTC.

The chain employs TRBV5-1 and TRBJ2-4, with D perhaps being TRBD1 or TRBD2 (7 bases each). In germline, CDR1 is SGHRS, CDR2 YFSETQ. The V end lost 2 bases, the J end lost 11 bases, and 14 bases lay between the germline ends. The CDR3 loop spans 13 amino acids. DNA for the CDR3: TGCGCCAGCAGCTTCGACAGGGAGGGAGTTCAGTACTTC. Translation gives CASSFDREGVQYF.

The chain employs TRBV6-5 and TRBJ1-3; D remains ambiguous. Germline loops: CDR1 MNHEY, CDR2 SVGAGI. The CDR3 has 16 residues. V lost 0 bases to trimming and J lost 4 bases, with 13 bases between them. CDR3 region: CASSYSMIGRGNTIYF. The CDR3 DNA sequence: TGTGCCAGCAGTTACTCGATGATAGGGCGCGGAAACACCATATATTTT.

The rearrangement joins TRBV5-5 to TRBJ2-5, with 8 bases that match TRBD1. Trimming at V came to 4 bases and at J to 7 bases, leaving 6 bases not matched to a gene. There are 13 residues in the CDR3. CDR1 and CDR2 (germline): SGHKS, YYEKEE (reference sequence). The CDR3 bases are TGTGCCAGCAGCCATGGACAGGGTGCGACCCAGTACTTC. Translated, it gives CASSHGQGATQYF. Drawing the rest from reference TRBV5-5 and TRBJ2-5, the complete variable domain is DAGVTQSPTHLIKTRGQQVTLRCSPISGHKSVSWYQQVLGQGPQFIFQYYEKEERGRGNFPDRFSARQFPNYSSELNVNALLLGDSALYLCASSHGQGATQYFGPGTRLLVL.

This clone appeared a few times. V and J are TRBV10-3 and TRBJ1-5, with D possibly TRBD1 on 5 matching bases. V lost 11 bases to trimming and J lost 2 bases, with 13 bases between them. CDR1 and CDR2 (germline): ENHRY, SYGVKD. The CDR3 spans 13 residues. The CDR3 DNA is TGTGCCGGAGGGGAGGCGGGCAATCAGCCCCAGCATTTT. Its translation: CAGGEAGNQPQHF.

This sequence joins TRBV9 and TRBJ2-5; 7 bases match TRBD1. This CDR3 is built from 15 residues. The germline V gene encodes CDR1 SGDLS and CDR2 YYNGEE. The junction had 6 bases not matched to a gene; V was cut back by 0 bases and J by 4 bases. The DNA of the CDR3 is TGTGCCAGCAGCGTAGCACAGGGGAGCGTAGAGACCCAGTACTTC. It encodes CASSVAQGSVETQYF. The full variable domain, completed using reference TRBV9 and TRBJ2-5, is DSGVTQTPKHLITATGQRVTLRCSPRSGDLSVYWYQQSLDQGLQFLIQYYNGEERAKGNILERFSAQQFPDLHSELNLSSLELGDSALYFCASSVAQGSVETQYFGPGTRLLVL.

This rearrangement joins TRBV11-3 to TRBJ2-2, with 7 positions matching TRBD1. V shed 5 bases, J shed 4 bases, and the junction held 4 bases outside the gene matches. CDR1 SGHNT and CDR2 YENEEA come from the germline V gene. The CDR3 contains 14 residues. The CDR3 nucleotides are TGTGCCAGCAGCCCCTACAGGGGCACCGGGGAGCTGTTTTTT. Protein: CASSPYRGTGELFF.

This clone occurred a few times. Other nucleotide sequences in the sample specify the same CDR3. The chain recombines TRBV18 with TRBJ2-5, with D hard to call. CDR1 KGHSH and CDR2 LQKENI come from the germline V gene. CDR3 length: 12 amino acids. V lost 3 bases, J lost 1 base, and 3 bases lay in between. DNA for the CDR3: TGTGCCAGCTCACCCCTCCAAGAGACCCAGTACTTC. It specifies CASSPLQETQYF.

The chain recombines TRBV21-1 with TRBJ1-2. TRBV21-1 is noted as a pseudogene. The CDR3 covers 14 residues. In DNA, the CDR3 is TGTGCCAGCAGCCCTAAGGTGACTAACTATGGCTACACCTTC. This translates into CASSPKVTNYGYTF.